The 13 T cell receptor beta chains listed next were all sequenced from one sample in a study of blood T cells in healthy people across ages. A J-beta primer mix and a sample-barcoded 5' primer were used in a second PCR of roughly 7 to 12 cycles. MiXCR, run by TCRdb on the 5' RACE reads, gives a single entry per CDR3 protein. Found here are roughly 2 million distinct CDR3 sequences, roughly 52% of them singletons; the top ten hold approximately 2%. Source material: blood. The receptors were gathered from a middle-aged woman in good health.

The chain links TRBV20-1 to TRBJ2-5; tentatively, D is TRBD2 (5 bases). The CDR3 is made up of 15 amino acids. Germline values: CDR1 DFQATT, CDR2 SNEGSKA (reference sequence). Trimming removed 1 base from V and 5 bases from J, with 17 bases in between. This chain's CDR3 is CSARGPPGSEETQYF. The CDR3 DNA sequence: TGCAGTGCTAGAGGTCCGCCGGGGAGCGAGGAGACCCAGTACTTC.

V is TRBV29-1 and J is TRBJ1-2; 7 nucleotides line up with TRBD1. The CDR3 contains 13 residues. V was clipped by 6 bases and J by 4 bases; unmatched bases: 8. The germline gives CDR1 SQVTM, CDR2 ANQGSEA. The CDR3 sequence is CSVGTVYRYGYTF. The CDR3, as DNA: TGCAGCGTCGGGACAGTCTACCGCTATGGCTACACCTTC.

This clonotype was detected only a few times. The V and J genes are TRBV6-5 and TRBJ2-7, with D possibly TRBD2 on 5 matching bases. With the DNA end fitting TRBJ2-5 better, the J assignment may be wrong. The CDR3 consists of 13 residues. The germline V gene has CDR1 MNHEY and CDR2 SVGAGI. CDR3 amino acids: CASSYTERETQYF. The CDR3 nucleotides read TGTGCCAGCAGTTATACGGAGCGGGAGACCCAGTACTTC.

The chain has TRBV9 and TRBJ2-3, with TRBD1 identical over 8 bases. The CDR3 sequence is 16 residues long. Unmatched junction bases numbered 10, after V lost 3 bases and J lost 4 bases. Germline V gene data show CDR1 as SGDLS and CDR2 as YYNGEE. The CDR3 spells CASSGPGQGLADTQYF. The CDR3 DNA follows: TGTGCCAGCAGCGGACCCGGACAGGGTTTAGCAGATACGCAGTATTTT.

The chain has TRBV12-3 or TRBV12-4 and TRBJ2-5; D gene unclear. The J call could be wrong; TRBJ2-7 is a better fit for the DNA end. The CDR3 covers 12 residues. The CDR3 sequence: CASSFIRYEQYF. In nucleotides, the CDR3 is TGTGCCAGCAGTTTTATACGATACGAGCAGTACTTC.

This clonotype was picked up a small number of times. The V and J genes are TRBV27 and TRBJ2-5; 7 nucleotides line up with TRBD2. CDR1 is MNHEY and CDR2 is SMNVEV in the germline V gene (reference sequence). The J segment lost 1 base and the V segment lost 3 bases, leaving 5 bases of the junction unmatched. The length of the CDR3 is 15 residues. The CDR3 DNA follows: TGTGCCAGCAGTTTGGCGGGGGACCTCCAAGAGACCCAGTACTTC. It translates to CASSLAGDLQETQYF.

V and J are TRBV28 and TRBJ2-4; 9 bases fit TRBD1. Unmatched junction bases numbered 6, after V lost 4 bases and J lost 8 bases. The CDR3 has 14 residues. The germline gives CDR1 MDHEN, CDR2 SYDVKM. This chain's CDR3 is CASSSRDRDYIQYF. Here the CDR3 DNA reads TGTGCCAGCAGTTCCCGGGACAGGGATTACATTCAGTACTTC.

In DNA, the CDR3 is TGTGCCAGCAGTTACACCGGGGGAGTAAGAGAGACCCAGTACTTC. This translates into CASSYTGGVRETQYF. The V call is TRBV6-2 or TRBV6-3, the J call TRBJ2-5; D perhaps matches TRBD2 (6 bases). Trimming removed 2 bases from V and 4 bases from J, with 14 bases in between. The CDR3 is made up of 15 amino acids. Germline V gene lookup returns CDR1 MNHEY and CDR2 SVGEGT.

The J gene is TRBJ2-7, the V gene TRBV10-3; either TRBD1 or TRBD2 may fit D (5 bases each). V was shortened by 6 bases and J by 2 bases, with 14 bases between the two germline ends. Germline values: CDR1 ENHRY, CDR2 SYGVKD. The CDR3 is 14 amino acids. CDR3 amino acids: CAIRADKGPYEQYF. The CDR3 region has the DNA TGTGCCATCAGAGCGGACAAGGGCCCCTACGAGCAGTACTTC.

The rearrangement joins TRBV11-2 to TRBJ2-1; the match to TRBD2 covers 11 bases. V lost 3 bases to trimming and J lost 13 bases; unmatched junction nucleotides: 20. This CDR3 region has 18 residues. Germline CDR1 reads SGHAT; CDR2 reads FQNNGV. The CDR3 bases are TGTGCCAGCAGCTTGCGACTAGCGGGAACCTCCATTAAAGAGACCCAGTTCTTC. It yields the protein CASSLRLAGTSIKETQFF.

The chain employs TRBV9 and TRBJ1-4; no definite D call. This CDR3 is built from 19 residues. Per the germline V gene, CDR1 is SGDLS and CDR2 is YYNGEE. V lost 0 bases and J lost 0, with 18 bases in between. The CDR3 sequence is CASSVDPADTDATNEKLFF. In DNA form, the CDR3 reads TGTGCCAGCAGCGTAGACCCCGCTGACACGGATGCAACTAATGAAAAACTGTTTTTT.

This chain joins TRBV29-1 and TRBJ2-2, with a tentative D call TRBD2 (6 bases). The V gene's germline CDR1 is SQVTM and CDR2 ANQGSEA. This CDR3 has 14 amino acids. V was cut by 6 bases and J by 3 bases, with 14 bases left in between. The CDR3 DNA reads TGCAGCGTGAGGGGACTCGAAGACACCGGGGAGCTGTTTTTT. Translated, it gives CSVRGLEDTGELFF.

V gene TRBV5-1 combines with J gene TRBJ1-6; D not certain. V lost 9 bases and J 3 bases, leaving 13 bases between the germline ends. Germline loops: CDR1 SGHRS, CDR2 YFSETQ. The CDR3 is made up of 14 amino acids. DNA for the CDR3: TGCGCCACCGCTCCGGATCTCTATAATTCACCCCTCCACTTT. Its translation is CATAPDLYNSPLHF.